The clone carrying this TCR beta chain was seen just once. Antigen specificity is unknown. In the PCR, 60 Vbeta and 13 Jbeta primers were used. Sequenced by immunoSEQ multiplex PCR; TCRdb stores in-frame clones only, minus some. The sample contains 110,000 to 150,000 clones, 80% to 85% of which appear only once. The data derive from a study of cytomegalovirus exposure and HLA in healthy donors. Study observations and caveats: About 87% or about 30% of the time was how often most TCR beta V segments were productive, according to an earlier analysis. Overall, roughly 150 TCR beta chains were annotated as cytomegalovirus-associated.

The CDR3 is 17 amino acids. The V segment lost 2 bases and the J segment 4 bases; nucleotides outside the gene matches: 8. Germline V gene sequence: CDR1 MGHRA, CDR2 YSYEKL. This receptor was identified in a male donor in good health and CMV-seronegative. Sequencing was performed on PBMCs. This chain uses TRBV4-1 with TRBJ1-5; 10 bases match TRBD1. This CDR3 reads CASSQTGTGDWNQPQHF. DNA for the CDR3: TGCGCCAGCAGCCAAACTGGGACAGGGGATTGGAATCAGCCCCAGCATTTT.